The next 24 T cell receptor beta chains were all read from a single sample in a study of cytomegalovirus exposure and HLA in healthy donors. PCR primers comprised 60 Vbeta and 13 Jbeta primers. Sequencing used immunoSEQ multiplex PCR; TCRdb keeps in-frame clones, though not all of them. This table holds approximately 250,000 clones, about 85% found once. The material sequenced was PBMCs. The source is a girl aged 2 to 9 in good health and CMV-seronegative.

The V call is TRBV5-1, the J call TRBJ1-1; unclear D gene. Germline-derived CDR1 and CDR2 are SGHRS and YFSETQ. There are 8 residues in the CDR3. V was cut by 10 bases and J by 7 bases, with 5 bases left in between. CDR3 nucleotide sequence: TGCGCCCCTTGTGAAGCTTTCTTT. This translates into CAPCEAFF. Drawing the rest from reference TRBV5-1 and TRBJ1-1, the complete variable domain is KAGVTQTPRYLIKTRGQQVTLSCSPISGHRSVSWYQQTPGQGLQFLFEYFSETQRNKGNFPGRFSGRQFSNSRSEMNVSTLELGDSALYLCAPCEAFFGQGTRLTVV.

The genes are TRBV5-4 and TRBJ1-2, with TRBD1 matching over 9 bases. With V trimmed by 4 bases and J by 8 bases, 6 bases remained unmatched. Germline V CDR1 and CDR2: SGHNT, YYREEE (reference sequence). This CDR3 has 13 residues. CDR3 nucleotide sequence: TGTGCCAGCAGCCTAAGACAGGGGGAAGGCTACACCTTC. Translating it yields CASSLRQGEGYTF.

The genes are TRBV2 and TRBJ2-5, with a weak D call TRBD1 (6 bases). The DNA matches TRBJ2-7 better at its end, which makes the J call doubtful. Germline V gene data show CDR1 as SNHLY and CDR2 as FYNNEI. CDR3 length: 14 amino acids. The CDR3 DNA reads as TGTGCCAGCAGTGTCCGGCAGGGGAACTACGAGCAGTACTTC. Amino acid sequence: CASSVRQGNYEQYF.

The chain combines TRBV2 with TRBJ1-1; 8 positions agree with TRBD1. The CDR3 extends over 13 amino acids. Germline CDR1 and CDR2: SNHLY and FYNNEI. V shed 6 bases and J 6 bases; nucleotides not matched to a gene: 6. The CDR3 region has the DNA TGTGCCAGCAGCCTGGACAGGGTCGCTGAAGCTTTCTTT. Encoded protein: CASSLDRVAEAFF.

This clone appeared a single time. This rearrangement joins TRBV27 to TRBJ2-7; 10 positions match TRBD1. Germline trimming cut 8 bases from V and 2 bases from J; bases unmatched to any gene: 6. The CDR3 is made up of 14 amino acids. Germline V lookup: CDR1 MNHEY, CDR2 SMNVEV (reference sequence). The CDR3 loop is CASRPGTGAYEQYF. The DNA for the CDR3 is TGTGCCAGCCGACCCGGGACAGGGGCCTACGAGCAGTACTTC.

The rearrangement joins TRBV7-9 to TRBJ2-7; a weak D match, TRBD2 (6 bases). Germline V lookup: CDR1 SEHNR, CDR2 FQNEAQ (reference sequence). Trimming left V 0 bases short and J 7 bases short, with 19 bases between. The CDR3 has 16 residues. Written as DNA, the CDR3 is TGTGCCAGCAGCTTAGCGTGGAGGGCCTCTGGGGTTGAGCAGTACTTC. Translation gives CASSLAWRASGVEQYF.

This chain connects TRBV5-1 to TRBJ1-5; weak D call: TRBD1 (5 bases). The germline gives CDR1 SGHRS, CDR2 YFSETQ. The CDR3 consists of 13 residues. Deletions cut 5 bases from V and 3 bases from J, with 9 bases between. The CDR3 DNA is TGCGCCAGCAGGATGGACAACAATCAGCCCCAGCATTTT. Protein product: CASRMDNNQPQHF.

The chain is built from TRBV25-1 and TRBJ1-2; TRBD1 might be the D (5 bases). In germline, CDR1 is MGHDK, CDR2 SYGVNS. V lost 2 bases to trimming and J lost 4 bases, with 11 bases between them. The CDR3 totals 14 residues. The CDR3 region is CASSEIGAIYGYTF. DNA of the CDR3: TGTGCCAGCAGTGAAATTGGGGCGATCTATGGCTACACCTTC.

The rearrangement joins TRBV9 to TRBJ1-1; TRBD1 might be the D (5 bases). The germline V gene encodes CDR1 SGDLS and CDR2 YYNGEE. The V gene lost 0 bases and the J gene lost 0 bases, with 12 bases spanning the gap. CDR3 length: 16 amino acids. CDR3 loop: CASSVGGAGMNTEAFF. The CDR3 bases are TGTGCCAGCAGCGTAGGGGGCGCGGGGATGAACACTGAAGCTTTCTTT.

The genes are TRBV7-2 and TRBJ2-1, with 10 bases fitting TRBD2. The germline CDR1 and CDR2 sequences are SGHTA and FQGNSA. With 6 bases clipped from V and 1 base from J, the junction kept 6 bases outside the gene matches. This CDR3 spans 16 amino acids. The CDR3: CASRHASGRSYNEQFF. The CDR3 bases are TGTGCCAGCAGACATGCTAGCGGGAGATCCTACAATGAGCAGTTCTTC.

This rearrangement joins TRBV7-9 to TRBJ1-1; 9 nucleotides line up with TRBD1. Trimming at V came to 1 base and at J to 3 bases, leaving 3 bases not matched to a gene. The CDR3 spans 15 residues. Germline assignment: CDR1 SEHNR and CDR2 FQNEAQ (reference sequence). The chain's CDR3 is CASSLGDRDDTEAFF. CDR3 in DNA: TGTGCCAGCAGCTTAGGGGACAGGGACGACACTGAAGCTTTCTTT.

V and J are TRBV27 and TRBJ2-7; 10 nucleotides match TRBD1. Per the germline V gene, CDR1 is MNHEY and CDR2 is SMNVEV (reference sequence). The V gene end was trimmed by 6 bases and the J gene end by 4 bases; junction bases not matched to a gene: 9. CDR3 size: 15 residues. CDR3 protein: CASSLTTGGWYEQYF. CDR3 coding DNA: TGTGCCAGCAGCCTCACGACAGGGGGCTGGTACGAGCAGTACTTC.

The chain combines TRBV6-1 with TRBJ1-5; maybe TRBD1 (6 bases). Per germline, CDR1 MNHNS and CDR2 SASEGT. The CDR3 loop spans 13 amino acids. V was clipped by 11 bases and J by 2 bases, with 13 bases between them. The CDR3 DNA reads as TGTGCCGTCGAACAGGGAGGCAATCAGCCCCAGCATTTT. Translated: CAVEQGGNQPQHF.

The chain uses TRBV6-5 and TRBJ1-1; D unresolved. From germline, CDR1 is MNHEY and CDR2 SVGAGI. The ends were cut back, 2 bases at V and 7 bases at J, with 8 bases in the middle. This CDR3 is 12 amino acids long. The CDR3 is CASSYGESEAFF. The DNA of the CDR3 is TGTGCCAGCAGTTACGGGGAGAGTGAAGCTTTCTTT.

The rearrangement uses TRBV25-1 and TRBJ2-7; D gene ambiguous. Trimming left V 1 base short and J 0 bases short, with 7 bases between. CDR1 and CDR2 from the germline V gene are MGHDK and SYGVNS. The CDR3 runs to 14 residues. This chain's CDR3 is CASSESTSSYEQYF. The CDR3 DNA reads as TGTGCCAGCAGTGAATCGACATCCTCCTACGAGCAGTACTTC.

This chain uses TRBV20-1 with TRBJ2-2; weak D call: TRBD1 (5 bases). Trimming shortened V by 7 bases and J by 6 bases, and 9 bases separated the two germline ends. In germline, CDR1 is DFQATT, CDR2 SNEGSKA (reference sequence). The CDR3 is 11 residues long. CDR3 sequence: CSGLRAGELFF. Here the CDR3 DNA reads TGCAGTGGCCTCAGGGCCGGGGAGCTGTTTTTT.

This clone appeared a few times. This chain joins TRBV4-1 and TRBJ1-1, with D uncertain. The CDR3 extends over 15 amino acids. In germline, CDR1 is MGHRA, CDR2 YSYEKL. Trimming took off 4 bases at V and 1 base at J, with 13 bases between the two ends. The CDR3 region is CASSLGSVANTEAFF. The CDR3 DNA reads TGCGCCAGCAGCCTTGGTTCGGTTGCGAACACTGAAGCTTTCTTT.

This rearrangement joins TRBV15 to TRBJ2-1; D uncertain. Germline-derived CDR1 and CDR2 are LNHNV and YYDKDF (reference sequence). CDR3 length equals 15 residues. The V and J ends lost 5 bases and 0 bases respectively, with 11 bases between them. The CDR3 nucleotides read TGTGCCACCAGCCGTGAGTGGTTCTCCTACAATGAGCAGTTCTTC. This translates into CATSREWFSYNEQFF.

The rearrangement links TRBV19 to TRBJ2-3; TRBD2 might be the D (6 bases). Deletions cut 1 base from V and 0 bases from J, with 8 bases between. CDR1 is LNHDA, CDR2 SQIVND, per germline (reference sequence). The CDR3 contains 15 residues. DNA of the CDR3: TGTGCCAGTAGTATAGGGGACTTTAGCACAGATACGCAGTATTTT. Its translation: CASSIGDFSTDTQYF.

This chain uses TRBV10-3 with TRBJ2-3, with D perhaps TRBD1 (5 bases). The CDR3 loop spans 14 amino acids. From germline, CDR1 is ENHRY and CDR2 SYGVKD. Trimming shortened V by 6 bases and J by 0 bases, and 10 bases separated the two germline ends. DNA of the CDR3: TGTGCCATCAGGCCAGGGATCAGCACAGATACGCAGTATTTT. It yields the protein CAIRPGISTDTQYF.

This clone was seen just once. The rearrangement links TRBV6-1 to TRBJ2-7; no clear D gene. The CDR3 spans 13 residues. From germline, CDR1 is MNHNS and CDR2 SASEGT. V was cut by 5 bases and J by 2 bases, with 10 bases left in between. For the CDR3, the DNA is TGTGCCAGCAGTATGACATGGGCCTACGAGCAGTACTTC. It codes for CASSMTWAYEQYF.

J is TRBJ2-2 and V is TRBV5-1, with a possible D match to TRBD1 (5 bases). This CDR3 spans 16 amino acids. Germline V CDR1 and CDR2: SGHRS, YFSETQ. V was cut by 0 bases and J by 0 bases, with 9 bases left in between. CDR3 in amino acids: CASSLGQSANTGELFF. The CDR3 DNA is TGCGCCAGCAGCTTGGGACAGTCCGCGAACACCGGGGAGCTGTTTTTT.

This clone appeared a single time. The genes are TRBV5-8 and TRBJ2-7; 11 positions agree with TRBD2. The CDR3 spans 15 residues. The germline V gene has CDR1 SGHTS and CDR2 YDEGEE. V was clipped by 3 bases and J by 0 bases; unmatched bases: 2. CDR3 region: CASSYGTSGSYEQYF. In nucleotides, the CDR3 is TGTGCCAGCAGCTACGGGACTAGCGGCTCCTACGAGCAGTACTTC. The full variable domain, with the rest looked up from reference TRBV5-8 and TRBJ2-7, is EAGVTQSPTHLIKTRGQQATLRCSPISGHTSVYWYQQALGLGLQFLLWYDEGEERNRGNFPPRFSGRQFPNYSSELNVNALELEDSALYLCASSYGTSGSYEQYFGPGTRLTVT.

V usage is TRBV27 and J usage is TRBJ1-2; D unclear. Germline V CDR1 and CDR2: MNHEY, SMNVEV (reference sequence). Trimming removed 3 bases at V and 2 bases at J, with 7 bases between. The CDR3 loop spans 13 amino acids. The CDR3 reads CASSLSNNYGYTF. CDR3 DNA: TGTGCCAGCAGTTTGAGCAACAACTATGGCTACACCTTC.